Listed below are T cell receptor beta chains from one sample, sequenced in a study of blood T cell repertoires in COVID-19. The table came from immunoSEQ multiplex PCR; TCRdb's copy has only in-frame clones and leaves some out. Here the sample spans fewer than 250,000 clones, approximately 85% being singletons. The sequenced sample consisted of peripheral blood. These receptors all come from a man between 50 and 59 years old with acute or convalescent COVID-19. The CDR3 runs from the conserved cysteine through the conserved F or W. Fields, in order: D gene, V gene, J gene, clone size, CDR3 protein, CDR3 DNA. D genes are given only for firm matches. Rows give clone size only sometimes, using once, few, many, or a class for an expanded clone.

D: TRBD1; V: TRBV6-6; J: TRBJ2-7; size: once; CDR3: CASSRLPTGTGSYEQYF; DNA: TGTGCCAGCAGTCGACTTCCAACCGGGACAGGGTCCTACGAGCAGTACTTC
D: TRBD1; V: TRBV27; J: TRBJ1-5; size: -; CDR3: CASSPSLTGDQPQHF; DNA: TGTGCCAGCAGCCCCTCCTTGACAGGGGATCAGCCCCAGCATTTT
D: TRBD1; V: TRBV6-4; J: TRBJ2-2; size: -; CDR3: CAKVGTGVGTGELFF; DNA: TGTGCTAAGGTAGGGACAGGGGTAGGCACCGGGGAGCTGTTTTTT
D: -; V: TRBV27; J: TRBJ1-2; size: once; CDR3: CASSLRGDGYTF; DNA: TGTGCCAGCAGCCTTCGGGGTGATGGCTACACCTTC
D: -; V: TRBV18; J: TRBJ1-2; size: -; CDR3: CASSPTAGGAYGYTF; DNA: TGTGCCAGCTCACCTACGGCGGGGGGCGCCTATGGCTACACCTTC
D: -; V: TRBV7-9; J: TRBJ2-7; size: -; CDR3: CASSLSQSYEQYF; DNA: TGTGCCAGCAGCTTATCACAATCCTACGAGCAGTACTTC
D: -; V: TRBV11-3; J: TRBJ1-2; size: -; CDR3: CASSGPKRDGYTF; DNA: TGTGCCAGCAGCGGACCGAAGAGGGATGGCTACACCTTC
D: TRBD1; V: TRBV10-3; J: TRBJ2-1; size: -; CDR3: CAISSAGTGGYNEQFF; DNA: TGTGCCATCAGTTCGGCCGGGACAGGGGGTTACAATGAGCAGTTCTTC
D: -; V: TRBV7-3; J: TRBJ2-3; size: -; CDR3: CASSLSSGGTDTQYF; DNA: TGTGCCAGCAGCTTAAGCTCGGGGGGCACAGATACGCAGTATTTT
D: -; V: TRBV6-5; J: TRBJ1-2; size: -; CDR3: CASLYFGYTF; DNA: TGTGCCAGCCTCTACTTTGGCTACACCTTC
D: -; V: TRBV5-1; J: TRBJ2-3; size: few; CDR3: CASSLQGFGTDTQYF; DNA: TGCGCCAGCAGCTTGCAGGGGTTCGGCACAGATACGCAGTATTTT
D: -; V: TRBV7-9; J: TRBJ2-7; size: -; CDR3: CASSPSLRSYEQYF; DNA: TGTGCCAGCAGTCCCTCGTTACGGTCCTACGAGCAGTACTTC
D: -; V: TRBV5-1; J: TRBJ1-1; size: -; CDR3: CASSLASGTLGEAFF; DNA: TGCGCCAGCAGCTTGGCGTCCGGGACACTGGGTGAAGCTTTCTTT
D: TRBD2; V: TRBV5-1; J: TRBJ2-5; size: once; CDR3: CASSFRGGLQETQYF; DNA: TGCGCCAGCAGCTTTCGCGGGGGTCTGCAAGAGACCCAGTACTTC